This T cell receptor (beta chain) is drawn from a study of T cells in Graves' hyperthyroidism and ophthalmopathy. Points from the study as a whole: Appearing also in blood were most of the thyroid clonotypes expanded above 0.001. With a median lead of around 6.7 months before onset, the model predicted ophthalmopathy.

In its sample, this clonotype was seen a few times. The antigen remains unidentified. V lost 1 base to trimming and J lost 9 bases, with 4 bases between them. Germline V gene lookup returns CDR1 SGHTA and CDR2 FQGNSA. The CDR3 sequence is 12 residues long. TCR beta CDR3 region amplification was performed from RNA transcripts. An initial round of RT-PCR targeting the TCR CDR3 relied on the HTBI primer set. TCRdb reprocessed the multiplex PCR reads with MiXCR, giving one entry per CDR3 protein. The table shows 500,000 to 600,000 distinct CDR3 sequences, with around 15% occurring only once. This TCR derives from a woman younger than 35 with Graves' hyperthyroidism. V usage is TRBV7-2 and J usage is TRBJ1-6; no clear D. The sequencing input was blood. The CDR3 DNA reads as TGTGCCAGCAGCTTAGACGTTTCACCCCTCCACTTT. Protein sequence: CASSLDVSPLHF.